The 10 T cell receptor beta chains presented below share a single source sample, sequenced in a study of blood T cell repertoires in COVID-19. Clones were read by immunoSEQ multiplex PCR, and TCRdb kept only the in-frame ones, dropping some. The sample lists about 220,000 clones; approximately 90% were seen once. Material: PBMCs or T cells enriched from blood (not recorded which). All receptors derive from a woman aged 40 to 55 with acute COVID-19.

The chain uses TRBV6-5 and TRBJ1-2; D is undetermined. The V and J ends lost 6 bases and 0 bases respectively, with 8 bases between them. The CDR3 loop spans 13 amino acids. Germline V gives CDR1 MNHEY, CDR2 SVGAGI. CDR3 protein: CASSTGSNYGYTF. CDR3 nucleotides: TGTGCCAGCAGCACGGGTTCTAACTATGGCTACACCTTC.

The chain carries TRBV3-1 (or the pseudogene TRBV3-2) and TRBJ2-7; TRBD2 is a possible D gene (6 bases). CDR1 and CDR2 from the germline V gene are LGHDT and YNNKEL (reference sequence). Trimming cost V 4 bases and J 2 bases, with 9 bases left between them. The CDR3 has 13 amino acids. The CDR3 is CASSPGGAYEQYF. CDR3 nucleotide sequence: TGTGCCAGCAGCCCCGGGGGAGCCTACGAGCAGTACTTC.

V usage is TRBV14 and J usage is TRBJ2-3; 9 nucleotides line up with TRBD2. Germline V CDR1 and CDR2: SGHDN, FVKESK. V was pared by 4 bases and J by 5 bases, with 10 bases of the junction left unmatched. CDR3 length: 16 amino acids. In nucleotides, the CDR3 is TGTGCCAGCAGCCTCGGCGGGGGGGCCATGAGAGATACGCAGTATTTT. Amino acid sequence: CASSLGGGAMRDTQYF.

V gene TRBV11-2 combines with J gene TRBJ2-5, with 9 bases that match TRBD2. The germline CDR1 and CDR2 sequences are SGHAT and FQNNGV. The junction had 16 bases not matched to a gene; V was cut back by 0 bases and J by 5 bases. The CDR3 spans 19 residues. CDR3 amino acids: CASSLEGRLGQSGGETQYF. Written as DNA, the CDR3 is TGTGCCAGCAGCTTAGAAGGGAGGTTGGGTCAAAGCGGGGGGGAGACCCAGTACTTC.

J is TRBJ1-2 and V is TRBV5-8; D call uncertain. The CDR3 runs 12 residues. V gave up 7 bases and J gave up 7 bases, with 14 bases separating them. CDR1 SGHTS and CDR2 YDEGEE come from the germline V gene. For the CDR3, the DNA is TGTGCCAGCGGACTTTCGACGGGTGGCTACACCTTC. Its protein product is CASGLSTGGYTF.

The gene calls are TRBV19 and TRBJ2-2; the D gene is possibly TRBD1 (5 bases). The ends were cut back, 1 base at V and 4 bases at J, with 13 bases in the middle. Germline assignment: CDR1 LNHDA and CDR2 SQIVND (reference sequence). There are 16 residues in the CDR3. The CDR3 here is CASSIGGRVGTGELFF. The CDR3 DNA sequence: TGTGCCAGTAGTATAGGAGGCAGGGTGGGCACCGGGGAGCTGTTTTTT.

The chain couples TRBV5-4 to TRBJ1-1; D not certain. V lost 4 bases and J 4 bases, leaving 17 bases between the germline ends. CDR3 size: 15 residues. Germline loops: CDR1 SGHNT, CDR2 YYREEE (reference sequence). The CDR3 nucleotides read TGTGCCAGCAGCAGGGAGGGTAGGGAGTTCACTGAAGCTTTCTTT. The encoded protein is CASSREGREFTEAFF.

The chain recombines TRBV7-8 with TRBJ2-3, with 11 nucleotides matching TRBD2. The J segment lost 3 bases and the V segment lost 3 bases, leaving 2 bases of the junction unmatched. The CDR3 totals 15 residues. Germline V gene data show CDR1 as SGHVS and CDR2 as FQNEAQ. The CDR3 DNA reads as TGTGCCAGCAGCTTCTTAGCGGGGGGGACAGATACGCAGTATTTT. Amino acid sequence: CASSFLAGGTDTQYF.

Only one count was recorded for this clone. The CDR3 loop is CASSPSTGTGLRNTIYF. CDR3 DNA: TGTGCCAGCAGCCCCAGTACCGGGACAGGGTTAAGAAACACCATATATTTT. This chain joins TRBV13 and TRBJ1-3, with 9 bases that match TRBD1. The germline V gene encodes CDR1 PRHDT and CDR2 FYEKMQ (reference sequence). The CDR3 length is 17 residues. J lost 5 bases, V lost 5 bases, and 13 bases had no gene match.

V and J are TRBV7-2 and TRBJ2-4, with D possibly TRBD1 on 6 matching bases. Trimming left V 3 bases short and J 8 bases short, with 14 bases between. The germline gives CDR1 SGHTA, CDR2 FQGNSA. The CDR3 has 14 amino acids. CDR3 in DNA: TGTGCCAGCAGCTTCGGGACATCCAAGGACATTCAGTACTTC. Translating it yields CASSFGTSKDIQYF.